The 3 T cell receptor beta chains below were found in one sample sequenced in a study of shared clonotypes between healthy human individuals. Libraries were prepared by immunoSEQ multiplex PCR; TCRdb keeps only in-frame clonotypes and omits some of them. The repertoire holds about 2 million clones, about 94% seen once, with 0.85% to 1.3% in the top ten. The naive CD8 subset, CD45RO-negative cells positively selected for CCR7, excluded terminally differentiated effector memory CD45RA+ cells. The sample comprised naive CD8+ T cells sorted from blood. These receptor sequences come from a man between 18 and 35 years old in good health.

The chain carries TRBV13 and TRBJ2-5, with D perhaps given as TRBD1 or TRBD2 (5 bases each). V lost 5 bases to trimming and J lost 3 bases, with 13 bases between them. The CDR3 has 14 residues. Per the germline V gene, CDR1 is PRHDT and CDR2 is FYEKMQ (reference sequence). The CDR3 DNA is TGTGCCAGCAGCCCCCCGGGACCCAAAGAGACCCAGTACTTC. Encoded protein: CASSPPGPKETQYF.

The CDR3 bases are TGTGCCAGTAGTGCCGGGTCCGCGTGGGTTGACGAGCAGTACTTC. It specifies CASSAGSAWVDEQYF. The chain couples TRBV19 to TRBJ2-7; no clear D. V lost 5 bases and J lost 5, with 19 bases in between. CDR1 is LNHDA and CDR2 is SQIVND in the germline V gene (reference sequence). The CDR3 loop spans 15 amino acids.

The chain couples TRBV27 to TRBJ1-2; D gene ambiguous. There are 14 residues in the CDR3. Trimming took 6 bases from V and 8 from J, leaving 19 bases between them. Germline loops: CDR1 MNHEY, CDR2 SMNVEV (reference sequence). CDR3 amino acids: CASSPGVVVNGYTF. The DNA for the CDR3 is TGTGCCAGCAGCCCCGGTGTAGTGGTCAACGGCTACACCTTC.